This TCR beta chain was captured by sequencing in a study of T cell repertoires in cytomegalovirus infection. Study background: Indications of both CMV infection and matching HLA type were provided by public TCR beta signatures.

Germline V CDR1 and CDR2: MRHNA, SNTAGT. This CDR3 spans 14 amino acids. Trimming left V 7 bases short and J 0 bases short, with 12 bases between. Overall study findings and caveats: In two of eight donors, the top clonotype was HLA-C-restricted CMV-specific. Identification of carriers of CMV plus the relevant HLA was achieved through cumulative public TCR beta family frequency.

With regard to this clonotype: The target antigen is unknown.

TCRdb re-analysed the reads in MiXCR, keeping a single row per CDR3 protein. The data hold hundreds of thousands of distinct CDR3 sequences, with around 18% observed a single time. V usage is TRBV6-4 and J usage is TRBJ1-1, with D maybe TRBD1 (5 bases). The clonotype comes from a human donor in good health (CMV status not recorded). Some clones in this sample may be carry-over from other donors' samples. The sequencing input was PBMCs. The CDR3 protein is CASKGAPMNTEAFF. In DNA, the CDR3 is TGTGCCAGCAAAGGGGCACCAATGAACACTGAAGCTTTCTTT.